This is a list of T cell receptor beta chains from one sample in a study of identifying expanded T cells in peripheral blood. This table comes from immunoSEQ multiplex PCR, and its TCRdb copy is limited to in-frame clones, with some not included. The sample holds approximately 57,000 clones, approximately 90% seen once. The sample comprised blood. The receptors come from a person aged 18-70 years in good health. Both conserved end residues are part of each CDR3. The D gene is left open where the match is weak. Expanded clones are given a class, and other clones once, few, many or no size at all.

TGTGCCAGCAGGCCGGGACTAGCGGAAAATGAGCAGTTCTTC CASRPGLAENEQFF TRBD2 TRBV7-2 . TRBJ2-1
TGTGCCAGTGGTTTTGGGGGGCCCCCCCAAGAGACCCAGTACTTC CASGFGGPPQETQYF . TRBV19 . TRBJ2-5
TGTGCCAGCAGTTACGGAACTAGCTTGAGTGAGCAGTTCTTC CASSYGTSLSEQFF . TRBV6-6 . TRBJ2-1
TGTGCCAGCAGCCGGACTTCAGCTTTAGCCGGGGAGCTGTTTTTT CASSRTSALAGELFF . TRBV2 once TRBJ2-2
TGTGCCAGCTCACCATCGGGCAGGGTAGGATTGAACACTGAAGCTTTCTTT CASSPSGRVGLNTEAFF . TRBV18 . TRBJ1-1
TGTGCCAGCAGCGGGTTGACAGGGTCGAACACTGAAGCTTTCTTT CASSGLTGSNTEAFF TRBD1 TRBV11-2 few TRBJ1-1
TGTGCCAGCAGTTACTCGAACCCCGCATACAATGAGCAGTTCTTC CASSYSNPAYNEQFF . TRBV6-5 . TRBJ2-1
TGCGCCAGCAGCCTAACCGTACAGGCAAGTCCCGACTTC CASSLTVQASPDF . TRBV4-3 . TRBJ2-7
TGCGCCAGCAGCTTGGCGCGCACCCAGACCGGGGAGCTGTTTTTT CASSLARTQTGELFF . TRBV5-1 . TRBJ2-2
TGTGCCAGCAGAAGAAGTACCGAGACAAACGGGGAGCTGTTTTTT CASRRSTETNGELFF . TRBV7-2 . TRBJ2-2
TGTGCCAGCAGCAGGCGGGGGGGCCGGGTTGGCCAAGAGACCCAGTACTTC CASSRRGGRVGQETQYF TRBD2 TRBV27 . TRBJ2-5
TGTGCCAGCAGCTCGCAGGAGAGCGGTCAGCCCCAGCATTTT CASSSQESGQPQHF . TRBV11-2 once TRBJ1-5
TGTGCCAGCAGACCAAGTCCGGGGTATGAAAAACTGTTTTTT CASRPSPGYEKLFF . TRBV7-2 . TRBJ1-4
TGTGCCAGCAGAGCTAGCGGGGGGGCCTCCTACGAGCAGTACTTC CASRASGGASYEQYF TRBD2 TRBV7-2 . TRBJ2-7
TGTGCCACCAGACCCCCGGACAGCGAGAACACCGGGGAGCTGTTTTTT CATRPPDSENTGELFF . TRBV28 . TRBJ2-2
TGCGCCAGCAGCTTGGCCTTCTGGACTAGTCGCACAGATACGCAGTATTTT CASSLAFWTSRTDTQYF TRBD2 TRBV5-1 . TRBJ2-3
TGTGCCAGCAGCCAGGGACTAGCCGGCTACGAGCAGTACTTC CASSQGLAGYEQYF TRBD2 TRBV14 . TRBJ2-7
TGTGCCAGCGCCCCTCTAGCGACTCTCTCCTACAATGAGCAGTTCTTC CASAPLATLSYNEQFF . TRBV7-9 . TRBJ2-1
TGTGCCAGCAGCACCTCGCGCCTAGCGGTCAATGAGCAGTTCTTC CASSTSRLAVNEQFF TRBD2 TRBV7-2 . TRBJ2-1
TGTGCCAGCAGTCCAGAGACAGGGTTTCTGAAGAAACTGTTTTTT CASSPETGFLKKLFF TRBD1 TRBV28 . TRBJ1-4
TGTGCCAGCTCACCGAAGGACAGAGCAACTAATGAAAAACTGTTTTTT CASSPKDRATNEKLFF . TRBV18 . TRBJ1-4
TGTGCCAGCAGCTTAATGGCCAGCACGAACACCGGGGAGCTGTTTTTT CASSLMASTNTGELFF . TRBV7-3 . TRBJ2-2
TGCGCCAGCAGCCAAGGGGTATCGGATGGAACTGAAGCTTTCTTT CASSQGVSDGTEAFF . TRBV4-3 . TRBJ1-1
TGTGCCAGCAGTTACTCGCAGGGCAACACTGAAGCTTTCTTT CASSYSQGNTEAFF . TRBV6-5 . TRBJ1-1
TGTGCCAGCAGCGTATTGGAGGGGGCGTGGACTGAAGCTTTCTTT CASSVLEGAWTEAFF TRBD1 TRBV9 . TRBJ1-1
TGTGCCAGCAGCTCCAGTGGGGGTGAAAAACTGTTTTTT CASSSSGGEKLFF . TRBV4-2 . TRBJ1-4
TGTGCCAGCTCATTGGACAGGGAGGGCTACACCTTC CASSLDREGYTF TRBD1 TRBV18 . TRBJ1-2
TGTGCCAGCACAAGGGGAGCCGGGGAGCTGTTTTTT CASTRGAGELFF . TRBV2 . TRBJ2-2
TGTGCCAGCAGGACTGGAGTAACTGAAGCTTTCTTT CASRTGVTEAFF . TRBV6-5 . TRBJ1-1
TGTGCCAGCAGCGCGGACAGGAGCTCCTATAATTCACCCCTCCACTTT CASSADRSSYNSPLHF TRBD1 TRBV11-2 . TRBJ1-6
TGTGCCAGCAGCACTTTCTCTGGTGAGCAGTTCTTC CASSTFSGEQFF . TRBV7-3 . TRBJ2-1